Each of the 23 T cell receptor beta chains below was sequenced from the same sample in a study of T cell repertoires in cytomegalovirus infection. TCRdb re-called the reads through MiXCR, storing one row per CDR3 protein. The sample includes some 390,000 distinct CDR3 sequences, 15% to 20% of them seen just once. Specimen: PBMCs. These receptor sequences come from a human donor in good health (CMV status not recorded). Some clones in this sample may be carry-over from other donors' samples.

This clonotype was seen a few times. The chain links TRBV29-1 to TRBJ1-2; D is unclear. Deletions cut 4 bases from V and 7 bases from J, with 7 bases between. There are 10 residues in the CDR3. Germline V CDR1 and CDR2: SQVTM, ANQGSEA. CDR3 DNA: TGCAGCGTTGTAAATGGTGGCTACACCTTC. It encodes CSVVNGGYTF.

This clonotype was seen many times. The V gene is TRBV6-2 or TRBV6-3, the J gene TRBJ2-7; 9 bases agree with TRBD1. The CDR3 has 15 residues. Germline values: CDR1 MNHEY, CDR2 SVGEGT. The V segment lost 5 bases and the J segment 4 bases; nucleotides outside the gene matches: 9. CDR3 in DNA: TGTGCCAGCAGTCGGTCCGGGACAGGGAGTTACGAGCAGTACTTC. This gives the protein CASSRSGTGSYEQYF.

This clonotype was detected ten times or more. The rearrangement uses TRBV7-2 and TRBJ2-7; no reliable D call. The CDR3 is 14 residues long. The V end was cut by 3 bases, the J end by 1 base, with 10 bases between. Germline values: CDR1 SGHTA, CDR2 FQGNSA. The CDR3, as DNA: TGTGCCAGCAGCTTCTTTCCAGCTTCCTACGAGCAGTACTTC. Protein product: CASSFFPASYEQYF.

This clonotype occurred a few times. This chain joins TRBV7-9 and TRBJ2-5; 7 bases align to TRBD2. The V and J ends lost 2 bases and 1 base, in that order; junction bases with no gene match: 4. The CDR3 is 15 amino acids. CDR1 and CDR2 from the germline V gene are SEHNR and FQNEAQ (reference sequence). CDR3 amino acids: CASSLSASGQETQYF. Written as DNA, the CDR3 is TGTGCCAGCAGCTTATCGGCTAGCGGCCAAGAGACCCAGTACTTC. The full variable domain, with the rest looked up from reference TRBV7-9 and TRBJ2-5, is DTGVSQNPRHKITKRGQNVTFRCDPISEHNRLYWYRQTLGQGPEFLTYFQNEAQLEKSRLLSDRFSAERPKGSFSTLEIQRTEQGDSAMYLCASSLSASGQETQYFGPGTRLLVL.

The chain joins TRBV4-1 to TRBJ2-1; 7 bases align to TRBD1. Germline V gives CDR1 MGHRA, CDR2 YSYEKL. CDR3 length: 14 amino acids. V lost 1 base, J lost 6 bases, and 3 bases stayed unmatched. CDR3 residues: CASSQANRGNEQFF. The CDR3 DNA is TGCGCCAGCAGCCAAGCTAACAGGGGCAATGAGCAGTTCTTC.

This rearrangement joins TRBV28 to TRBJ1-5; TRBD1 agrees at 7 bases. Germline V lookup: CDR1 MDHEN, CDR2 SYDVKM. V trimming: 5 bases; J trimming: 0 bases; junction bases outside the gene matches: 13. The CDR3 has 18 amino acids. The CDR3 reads CASSQPGQFLNSNQPQHF. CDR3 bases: TGTGCCAGCAGTCAACCGGGACAGTTTTTAAATAGCAATCAGCCCCAGCATTTT.

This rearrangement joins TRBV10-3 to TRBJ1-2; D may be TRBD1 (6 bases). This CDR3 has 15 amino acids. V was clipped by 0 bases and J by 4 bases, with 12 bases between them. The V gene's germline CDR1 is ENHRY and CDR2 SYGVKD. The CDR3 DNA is TGTGCCATCAGTGAGTCTAGGGGGTCTGGCTATGGCTACACCTTC. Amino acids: CAISESRGSGYGYTF.

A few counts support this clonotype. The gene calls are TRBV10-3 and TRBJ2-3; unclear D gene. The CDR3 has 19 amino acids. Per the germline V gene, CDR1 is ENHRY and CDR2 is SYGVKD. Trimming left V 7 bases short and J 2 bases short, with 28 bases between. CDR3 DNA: TGTGCCATCACGGCAGGCTCCGTAACAGCCCACCCCTACACAGATACGCAGTATTTT. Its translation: CAITAGSVTAHPYTDTQYF.

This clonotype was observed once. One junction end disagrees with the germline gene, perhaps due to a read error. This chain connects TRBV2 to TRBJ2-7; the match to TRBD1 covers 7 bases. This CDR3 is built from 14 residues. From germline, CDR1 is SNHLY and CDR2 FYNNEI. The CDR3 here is CATSEGAGGYEQYF. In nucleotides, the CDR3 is TGTGCCACCAGTGAGGGGGCAGGGGGCTACGAGCAGTACTTC.

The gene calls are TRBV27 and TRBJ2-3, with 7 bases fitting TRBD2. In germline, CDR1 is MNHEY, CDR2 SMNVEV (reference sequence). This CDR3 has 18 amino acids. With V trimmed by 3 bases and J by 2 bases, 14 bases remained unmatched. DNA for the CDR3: TGTGCCAGCAGTTTGAGGGGTTCGCGGGAGTCAAACACAGATACGCAGTATTTT. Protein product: CASSLRGSRESNTDTQYF.

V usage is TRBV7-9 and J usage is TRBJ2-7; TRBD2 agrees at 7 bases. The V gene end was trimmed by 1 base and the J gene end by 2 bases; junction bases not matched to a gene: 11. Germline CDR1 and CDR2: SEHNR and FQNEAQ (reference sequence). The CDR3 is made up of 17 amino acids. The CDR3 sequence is CASSLGTPGLPTYEQYF. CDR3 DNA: TGTGCCAGCAGCTTAGGAACACCGGGACTACCGACCTACGAGCAGTACTTC.

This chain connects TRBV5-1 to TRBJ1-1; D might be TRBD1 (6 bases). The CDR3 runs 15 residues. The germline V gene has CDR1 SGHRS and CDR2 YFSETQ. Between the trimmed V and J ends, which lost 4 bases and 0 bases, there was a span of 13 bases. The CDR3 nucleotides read TGCGCCAGCAGCCGTAGCGGGACACTGAACACTGAAGCTTTCTTT. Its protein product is CASSRSGTLNTEAFF.

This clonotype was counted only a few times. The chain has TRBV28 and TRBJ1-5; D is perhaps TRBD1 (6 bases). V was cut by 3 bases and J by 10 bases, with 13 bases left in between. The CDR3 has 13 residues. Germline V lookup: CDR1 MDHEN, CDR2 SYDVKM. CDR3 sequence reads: CASSLEHRAPQHF. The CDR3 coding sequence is TGTGCCAGCAGTTTGGAACACAGGGCTCCCCAGCATTTT.

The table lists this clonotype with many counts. DNA for the CDR3: TGTGCCAGCAGCTTAGGAGTTGCTGAAGCTTTCTTT. Translating gives CASSLGVAEAFF. The chain recombines TRBV7-8 with TRBJ1-1; D ambiguous. V was cut by 1 base and J by 6 bases, with 6 bases left in between. Looked up from germline, CDR1 is SGHVS and CDR2 is FQNEAQ. This CDR3 region has 12 residues.

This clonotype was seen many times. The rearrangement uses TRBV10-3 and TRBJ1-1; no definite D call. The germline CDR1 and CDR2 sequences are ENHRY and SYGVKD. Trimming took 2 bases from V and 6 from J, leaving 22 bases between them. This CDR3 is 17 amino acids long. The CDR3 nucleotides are TGTGCCATCAGTGAGGACGGACCCGGGCCGCCAAACGCTGAAGCTTTCTTT. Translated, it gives CAISEDGPGPPNAEAFF.

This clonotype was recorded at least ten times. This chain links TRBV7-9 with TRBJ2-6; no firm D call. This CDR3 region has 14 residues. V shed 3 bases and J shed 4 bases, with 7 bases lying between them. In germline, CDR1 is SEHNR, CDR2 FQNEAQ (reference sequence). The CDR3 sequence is CASSLISGANVLTF. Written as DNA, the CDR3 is TGTGCCAGCAGCTTGATCTCAGGGGCCAACGTCCTGACTTTC.

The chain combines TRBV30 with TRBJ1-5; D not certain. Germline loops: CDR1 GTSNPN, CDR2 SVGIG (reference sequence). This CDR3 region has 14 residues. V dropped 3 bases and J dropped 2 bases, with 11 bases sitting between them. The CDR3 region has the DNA TGTGCCTGGAGCCGGGATTTGGGCAATCAGCCCCAGCATTTT. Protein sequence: CAWSRDLGNQPQHF.

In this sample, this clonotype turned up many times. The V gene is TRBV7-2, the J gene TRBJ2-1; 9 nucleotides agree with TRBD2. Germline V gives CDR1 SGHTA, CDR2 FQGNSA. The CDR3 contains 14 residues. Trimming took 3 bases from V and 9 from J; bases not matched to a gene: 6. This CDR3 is CASSLAAGGGEQFF. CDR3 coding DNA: TGTGCCAGCAGCTTGGCGGCGGGAGGGGGTGAGCAGTTCTTC.

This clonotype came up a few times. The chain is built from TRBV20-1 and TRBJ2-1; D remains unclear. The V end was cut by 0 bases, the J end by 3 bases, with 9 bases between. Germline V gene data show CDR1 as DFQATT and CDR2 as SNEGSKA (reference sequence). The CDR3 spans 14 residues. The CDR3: CSARDQARYNEQFF. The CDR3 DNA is TGCAGTGCTAGAGATCAGGCCCGCTACAATGAGCAGTTCTTC.

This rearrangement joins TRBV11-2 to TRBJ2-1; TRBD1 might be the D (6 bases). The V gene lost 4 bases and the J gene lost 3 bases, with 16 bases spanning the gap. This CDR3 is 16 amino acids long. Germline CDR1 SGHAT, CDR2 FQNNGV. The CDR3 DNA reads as TGTGCCAGCAGCTACTCGAGGGGGATGATCTACAATGAGCAGTTCTTC. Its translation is CASSYSRGMIYNEQFF.

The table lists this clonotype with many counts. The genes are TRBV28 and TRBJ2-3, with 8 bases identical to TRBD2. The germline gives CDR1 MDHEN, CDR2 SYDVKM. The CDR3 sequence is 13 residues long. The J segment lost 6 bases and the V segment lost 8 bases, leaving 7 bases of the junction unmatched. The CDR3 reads CASQRGPRDTQYF. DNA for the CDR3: TGTGCCAGCCAGCGGGGGCCCAGGGATACGCAGTATTTT.

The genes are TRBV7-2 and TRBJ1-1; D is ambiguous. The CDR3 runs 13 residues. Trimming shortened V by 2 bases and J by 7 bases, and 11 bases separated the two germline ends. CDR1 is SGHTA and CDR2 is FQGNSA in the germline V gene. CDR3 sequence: CASSLSPGREAFF. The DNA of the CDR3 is TGTGCCAGCAGCTTATCGCCCGGTCGTGAAGCTTTCTTT.

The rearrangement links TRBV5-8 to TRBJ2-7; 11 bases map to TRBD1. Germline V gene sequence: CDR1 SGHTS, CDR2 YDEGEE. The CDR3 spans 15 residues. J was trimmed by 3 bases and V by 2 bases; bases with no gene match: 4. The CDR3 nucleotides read TGTGCCAGCAGCTTCCCCGGGACAGGGGGCTACGAGCAGTACTTC. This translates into CASSFPGTGGYEQYF.